Listed here is a single TCR beta chain. What it recognizes is unknown. TCRdb itself ran the reads through MiXCR, one entry per CDR3 protein. The profile covers about 900,000 distinct CDR3 sequences, with around 32% appearing a single time and roughly 13% taken by the ten largest. The data belong to a study of T cell repertoires in cytomegalovirus infection. Study information: In public TCR beta signatures, there were indications of both CMV infection and matching HLA type. Findings and caveats of the study: Pooled public TCR beta family frequency picked out CMV carriers with the relevant HLA. In two of eight donors, the top clonotype was HLA-C-restricted CMV-specific.

V was clipped by 3 bases and J by 2 bases, with 18 bases between them. The CDR3 sequence is 17 residues long. Germline lookup yields CDR1 SGHVS and CDR2 FQNEAQ. The sequencing used cultured CD8+ T cells from PBMCs, collected from culture after CMV antigen stimulation. The sequence derives from a human donor in good health (CMV status not recorded). Some clones in this sample may be carry-over from other donors' samples. The chain combines TRBV7-8 with TRBJ2-3; D possibly corresponds to TRBD1 (6 bases). DNA of the CDR3: TGTGCCAGCAGCTTTCGGAGAGCAGGGGAAATCACAGATACGCAGTATTTT. It codes for CASSFRRAGEITDTQYF.